The T cell receptor beta chain described here comes from a study of blood T cells in healthy people across ages. The use of a sample-barcoded 5' primer and a J-beta primer mix characterized a second PCR of about 7 to 12 cycles. Each CDR3 protein is one row after TCRdb ran MiXCR on the 5' RACE reads. Among hundreds of thousands of distinct CDR3 sequences listed, 35% to 50% were seen once. On this clonotype itself: What it binds is not known.

Points from the study as a whole: Getting older went along with TCR beta diversity per million T cells dropping roughly linearly. Aged donors had fewer naive CD4+ cells and lower diversity than long-lived donors.

V was clipped by 0 bases and J by 0 bases; unmatched bases: 7. Germline CDR1 is MGHRA and CDR2 is YSYEKL. The CDR3 runs to 18 residues. This receptor was taken from a man older than 75 in good health. This chain links TRBV4-1 with TRBJ2-1, with 8 bases matching TRBD2. The sequencing sample was made of blood. This CDR3 reads CASSQEAHGTSSYNEQFF. CDR3 DNA: TGCGCCAGCAGCCAAGAGGCCCATGGGACTAGCTCCTACAATGAGCAGTTCTTC.